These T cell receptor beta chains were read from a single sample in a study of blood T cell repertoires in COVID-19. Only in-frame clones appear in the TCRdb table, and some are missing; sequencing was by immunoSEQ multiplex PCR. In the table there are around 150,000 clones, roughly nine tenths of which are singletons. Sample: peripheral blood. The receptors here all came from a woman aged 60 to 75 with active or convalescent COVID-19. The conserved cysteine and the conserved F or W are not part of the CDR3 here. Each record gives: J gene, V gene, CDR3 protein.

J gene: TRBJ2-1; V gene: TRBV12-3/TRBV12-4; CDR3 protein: ASRRGINEQF
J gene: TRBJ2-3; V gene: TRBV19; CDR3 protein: ASTRAGGRDTQY
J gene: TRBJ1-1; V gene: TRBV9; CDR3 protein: ASSVDYKSTEAF
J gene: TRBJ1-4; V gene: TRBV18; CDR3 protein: ASRQQGASEKLF
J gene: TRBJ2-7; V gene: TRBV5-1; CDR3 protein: ASSLAGPEDGEQY
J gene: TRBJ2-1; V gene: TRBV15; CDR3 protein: ATSQRSGQGRSNEQF
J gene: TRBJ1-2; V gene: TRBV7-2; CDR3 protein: ASSFYREANYGYT
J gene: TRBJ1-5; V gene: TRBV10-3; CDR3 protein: AISDLAGSGQPQH
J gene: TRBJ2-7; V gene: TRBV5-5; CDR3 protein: ASSLAAGPQAYEQY
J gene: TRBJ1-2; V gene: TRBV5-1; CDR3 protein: ASSTDRVSGYT
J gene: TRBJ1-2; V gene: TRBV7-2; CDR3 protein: ASSLSPNPGDGYT
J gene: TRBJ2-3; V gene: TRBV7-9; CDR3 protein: ASSLSRGTDTQY
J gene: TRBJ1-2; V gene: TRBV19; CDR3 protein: ASSTGQGQYGYT
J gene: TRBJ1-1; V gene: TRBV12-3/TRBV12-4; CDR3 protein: ASRIKQNTEAF
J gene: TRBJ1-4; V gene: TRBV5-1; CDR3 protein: ASSLDSGPGEKLF
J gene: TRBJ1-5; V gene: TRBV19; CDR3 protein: ASSPTGGNQPQH
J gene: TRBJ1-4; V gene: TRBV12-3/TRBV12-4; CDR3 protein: ASSLARGEKLF